A selection of T cell receptor beta chains follows, all from one sample in a study of radiotherapy plus CTLA-4 blockade in lung cancer. Measured with immunoSEQ multiplex PCR; TCRdb has only the in-frame clones, and not every one. The table shows roughly 76,000 clones, with just under 75% occurring only once. The sequencing here drew on peripheral blood, taken from a patient treated with radiotherapy plus ipilimumab. The receptor set was obtained from a human donor with non-small cell lung cancer whose response to radiotherapy plus ipilimumab could not be evaluated. Both conserved end residues are part of each CDR3. A D gene is named only where the DNA matches it firmly. Clone size is not always given. Where it is, it says once, few, many or a class for expanded clones.

d_gene	v_gene	j_gene	abundance	CDR3aa	CDR3nt
NA	TRBV7-9	TRBJ1-1	NA	CASSEGGLNTEAFF	TGTGCCAGCAGCGAGGGAGGATTGAACACTGAAGCTTTCTTT
NA	TRBV7-9	TRBJ2-2	NA	CASSSDRTGELFF	TGTGCCAGCAGCTCAGACAGGACCGGGGAGCTGTTTTTT
TRBD2	TRBV29-1	TRBJ2-3	NA	CSVDQLAGLTDTQYF	TGCAGCGTTGATCAATTAGCGGGGCTCACAGATACGCAGTATTTT
TRBD2	TRBV19	TRBJ2-1	NA	CASSRRLAGVHNEQFF	TGTGCCAGTAGTAGGAGACTAGCGGGGGTACACAATGAGCAGTTCTTC
NA	TRBV7-6	TRBJ2-2	NA	CASSFELGPTTGELFF	TGTGCCAGCAGCTTTGAGTTGGGGCCAACGACCGGGGAGCTGTTTTTT
NA	TRBV7-6	TRBJ1-2	NA	CASSPTREHRGYTF	TGTGCCAGCAGTCCCACCAGGGAACATCGCGGCTACACCTTC
NA	TRBV18	TRBJ2-5	NA	CASSPWSSDSQETQYF	TGTGCCAGCTCACCATGGTCTAGCGATAGCCAAGAGACCCAGTACTTC
TRBD1	TRBV5-1	TRBJ2-7	NA	CASSHDRANEQYF	TGCGCCAGCAGCCACGACAGGGCAAACGAGCAGTACTTC
TRBD2	TRBV6-1	TRBJ2-7	NA	CASSERVTGLAGEYEQYF	TGTGCCAGCAGTGAAAGGGTTACGGGACTAGCGGGAGAATACGAGCAGTACTTC
TRBD1	TRBV28	TRBJ1-3	NA	CASSLRDRVKNTIYF	TGTGCCAGCAGTTTAAGGGACAGGGTGAAGAACACCATATATTTT
TRBD2	TRBV19	TRBJ2-1	NA	CATSSVFWREENEQFF	TGTGCCACCTCCAGTGTCTTTTGGCGGGAGGAGAATGAGCAGTTCTTC
TRBD1	TRBV25-1	TRBJ1-1	NA	CASSQDRGRGNTEAFF	TGTGCCAGCAGTCAGGACAGGGGGCGAGGGAACACTGAAGCTTTCTTT
NA	TRBV27	TRBJ2-1	NA	CASSPRANEQFF	TGTGCCAGCAGTCCCAGGGCTAATGAGCAGTTCTTC
TRBD1	TRBV6-6	TRBJ2-7	NA	CAARDRSYEQYF	TGTGCCGCCCGGGACAGGTCCTACGAGCAGTACTTC
NA	TRBV21-1	TRBJ2-2	NA	CATSSGRATHWNTGELFF	TGTGCCACCTCTAGCGGGAGGGCTACCCATTGGAACACCGGGGAGCTGTTTTTT
NA	TRBV15	TRBJ1-1	few	CATSREAVTEAFF	TGTGCCACCAGCAGAGAAGCCGTCACTGAAGCTTTCTTT
TRBD1	TRBV19	TRBJ2-5	NA	CASSIWQGAAETQYF	TGTGCCAGTAGTATATGGCAGGGGGCTGCAGAGACCCAGTACTTC
TRBD2	TRBV9	TRBJ2-2	NA	CASSPMAGGRVGELFF	TGTGCCAGCAGCCCGATGGCGGGAGGGAGGGTCGGGGAGCTGTTTTTT
TRBD1	TRBV5-1	TRBJ2-7	NA	CASSLAPGQGFREQYF	TGCGCCAGCAGCTTGGCCCCGGGACAGGGGTTCAGGGAGCAGTACTTC
TRBD1	TRBV10-3	TRBJ1-1	NA	CAISDRDRGNTEAFF	TGTGCCATCAGTGATCGGGACAGGGGAAACACTGAAGCTTTCTTT
NA	TRBV5-1	TRBJ2-5	NA	CASSDQGLATRETQYF	TGCGCCAGCAGCGACCAGGGCCTGGCAACGAGGGAGACCCAGTACTTC
TRBD1	TRBV6-5	TRBJ2-7	NA	CASSSGTGVTYEQYF	TGTGCCAGCAGTTCCGGGACAGGGGTCACTTACGAGCAGTACTTC
NA	TRBV6-1	TRBJ1-1	NA	CASRRGDMNTEAFF	TGTGCCAGCAGAAGAGGAGATATGAACACTGAAGCTTTCTTT
TRBD1	TRBV5-1	TRBJ2-6	NA	CASSLGTGAPRVLTF	TGCGCCAGCAGCTTAGGAACAGGGGCCCCAAGAGTCCTGACTTTC
NA	TRBV10-3	TRBJ1-1	NA	CAISDPDSTNTEAFF	TGTGCCATCAGTGACCCCGACAGCACGAACACTGAAGCTTTCTTT
TRBD1	TRBV9	TRBJ1-6	NA	CASSPRQGTSPLHF	TGTGCCAGCAGCCCACGACAGGGTACTTCACCCCTCCACTTT
NA	TRBV10-2	TRBJ1-2	NA	CASSESQGRGYTF	TGCGCCAGCAGTGAGTCCCAGGGGAGAGGCTACACCTTC
NA	TRBV9	TRBJ2-1	few	CASSAWGEPTYNEQFF	TGTGCCAGCAGCGCATGGGGGGAGCCTACGTACAATGAGCAGTTCTTC
TRBD2	TRBV11-3	TRBJ2-7	NA	CASSLEAMGLASTYEQYF	TGTGCCAGCAGCTTAGAAGCAATGGGACTAGCGTCAACCTACGAGCAGTACTTC
TRBD2	TRBV11-3	TRBJ2-7	NA	CASSLAGGSYEQYF	TGTGCCAGCAGCCTAGCGGGAGGATCCTACGAGCAGTACTTC
NA	TRBV7-3	TRBJ1-1	once	CASSLMAGANTEAFF	TGTGCCAGCAGCTTAATGGCGGGGGCGAACACTGAAGCTTTCTTT
NA	TRBV7-9	TRBJ2-1	NA	CASSFRTFNEQFF	TGTGCCAGCAGCTTCCGGACTTTCAATGAGCAGTTCTTC
TRBD1	TRBV7-2	TRBJ1-6	few	CASSLVTGEFSPLHF	TGTGCCAGCAGCTTAGTAACAGGGGAGTTCTCACCCCTCCACTTT
NA	TRBV19	TRBJ2-3	NA	CASSEYSDTQYF	TGTGCCAGTAGTGAATACTCAGATACGCAGTATTTT
TRBD1	TRBV15	TRBJ2-5	once	CATSPSSGTGGAETQYF	TGTGCCACCAGCCCCTCCTCCGGGACAGGGGGCGCCGAGACCCAGTACTTC
NA	TRBV5-1	TRBJ2-5	NA	CASIPSDRGETQYF	TGCGCCAGCATCCCCTCCGACCGGGGAGAGACCCAGTACTTC
TRBD1	TRBV5-6	TRBJ2-2	NA	CASSRPTGGAGGELFF	TGTGCCAGCAGCCGGCCGACAGGGGGCGCGGGCGGGGAGCTGTTTTTT
TRBD2	TRBV7-8	TRBJ2-5	once	CASSLGAGGAETQYF	TGTGCCAGCAGCTTAGGGGCGGGGGGGGCGGAGACCCAGTACTTC
NA	TRBV7-9	TRBJ2-6	NA	CASRPARASGANVLTF	TGTGCCAGCAGGCCTGCGAGGGCGAGCGGGGCCAACGTCCTGACTTTC
TRBD1	TRBV18	TRBJ1-1	NA	CASSPTGDRMNTEAFF	TGTGCCAGCTCACCAACCGGGGACAGGATGAACACTGAAGCTTTCTTT
NA	TRBV18	TRBJ1-1	NA	CASPRGRAGRAFF	TGTGCCAGCCCACGGGGGAGGGCTGGTAGAGCTTTCTTT
TRBD2	TRBV10-3	TRBJ2-1	NA	CAITPRLAGVSYNEQFF	TGTGCCATCACCCCCCGGCTAGCGGGGGTATCCTACAATGAGCAGTTCTTC
NA	TRBV6-6	TRBJ2-7	NA	CASSYSRDVVEQYF	TGTGCCAGCAGTTACAGCAGGGATGTCGTCGAGCAGTACTTC
NA	TRBV4-1	TRBJ1-2	NA	CASSQVTGSGGYTF	TGCGCCAGCAGCCAAGTAACAGGGAGCGGTGGCTACACCTTC
TRBD2	TRBV9	TRBJ2-3	few	CASSGLAGGHYTDTQYF	TGTGCCAGCAGCGGACTAGCGGGGGGGCACTACACAGATACGCAGTATTTT
NA	TRBV5-1	TRBJ1-1	NA	CASSLGGVNTEAFF	TGCGCCAGCAGCTTGGGTGGAGTGAACACTGAAGCTTTCTTT
NA	TRBV5-1	TRBJ2-7	NA	CASSPSGGASDEQYF	TGCGCCAGCAGCCCATCGGGGGGCGCTAGCGACGAGCAGTACTTC
NA	TRBV27	TRBJ2-5	NA	CASSLYGQQETQYF	TGTGCCAGCAGTTTATATGGTCAGCAAGAGACCCAGTACTTC
TRBD1	TRBV9	TRBJ1-4	few	CASSVAGTALEKLFF	TGTGCCAGCAGCGTAGCGGGGACAGCCCTAGAAAAACTGTTTTTT
TRBD1	TRBV28	TRBJ1-1	once	CASSPDRVRMNTEAFF	TGTGCCAGCAGTCCAGACAGGGTTCGGATGAACACTGAAGCTTTCTTT
NA	TRBV9	TRBJ1-2	once	CASSEGVGGYTF	TGTGCCAGCAGCGAGGGGGTCGGTGGCTACACCTTC